The T cell receptor beta chain described here comes from a study of blood T cell repertoires in COVID-19. Germline assignment: CDR1 SEHNR and CDR2 FQNEAQ (reference sequence). Between the trimmed V and J ends, which lost 10 bases and 6 bases, there was a span of 12 bases. This CDR3 is built from 12 residues. Data came from immunoSEQ multiplex PCR; TCRdb stores just in-frame clones and leaves some out. Among approximately 220,000 clones listed, about 90% were seen once. Specimen: peripheral blood. V usage is TRBV7-9 and J usage is TRBJ2-2; no clear D. This receptor was taken from a woman between 50 and 59 years old with acute or convalescent COVID-19. CDR3 nucleotides: TGTGCCACCACTTACTTCGCCGGGGAGCTGTTTTTT. It is translated as CATTYFAGELFF. Together with reference TRBV7-9 and TRBJ2-2, the CDR3 gives the full variable domain: DTGVSQNPRHKITKRGQNVTFRCDPISEHNRLYWYRQTLGQGPEFLTYFQNEAQLEKSRLLSDRFSAERPKGSFSTLEIQRTEQGDSAMYLCATTYFAGELFFGEGSRLTVL.